Below, 27 T cell receptor beta chains from the same sample are listed, as sequenced in a study of long-term antiretroviral therapy in people with HIV. Sequencing used immunoSEQ v3.0 at survey level. Method: immunoSEQ multiplex PCR; TCRdb's copy keeps in-frame clones and lacks some. The table shows roughly 28,000 clones, with just over 90% occurring only once. The specimen was unsorted PBMCs, collected 3.1 years after starting antiretroviral therapy. Source of these receptors: a man younger than 30 with HIV.

The chain employs TRBV23-1 and TRBJ2-7; 9 nucleotides match TRBD1. TRBV23-1 is treated as an ORF (open reading frame) with a function not yet certain. The CDR3 spans 15 residues. Unmatched junction bases numbered 8, after V lost 2 bases and J lost 6 bases. This CDR3 reads CASSQMPRTGVEQYF. The CDR3 coding sequence is TGCGCCAGCAGTCAAATGCCTCGGACAGGGGTCGAGCAGTACTTC.

The chain carries TRBV5-6 and TRBJ1-3; D unresolved. The CDR3 loop spans 14 amino acids. CDR1 and CDR2 (germline): SGHDT, YYEEEE. Trimming cost V 1 base and J 0 bases, with 5 bases left between them. The CDR3 here is CASSLTGSGNTIYF. The DNA for the CDR3 is TGTGCCAGCAGCTTGACTGGCTCTGGAAACACCATATATTTT.

V gene TRBV9 combines with J gene TRBJ2-7; no reliable D call. The V end lost 4 bases, the J end lost 0 bases, and 8 bases lay between the germline ends. CDR1 is SGDLS and CDR2 is YYNGEE in the germline V gene. The CDR3 consists of 13 residues. CDR3 loop: CASSSRGSYEQYF. The CDR3 DNA reads as TGTGCCAGCAGCTCCAGAGGCTCCTACGAGCAGTACTTC. Combining the CDR3 with reference TRBV9 and TRBJ2-7 gives the whole variable domain DSGVTQTPKHLITATGQRVTLRCSPRSGDLSVYWYQQSLDQGLQFLIQYYNGEERAKGNILERFSAQQFPDLHSELNLSSLELGDSALYFCASSSRGSYEQYFGPGTRLTVT.

The chain carries TRBV6-1 and TRBJ2-3; 7 bases are shared with TRBD2. The CDR3 has 13 residues. V lost 11 bases, J lost 3 bases, and 8 bases stayed unmatched. Germline values: CDR1 MNHNS, CDR2 SASEGT. CDR3 sequence (DNA): TGTGCCCATGGAGGGAGGGGAACAGATACGCAGTATTTT. It encodes CAHGGRGTDTQYF.

The CDR3 loop is CASSQDWGARFF. The CDR3 region has the DNA TGCGCCAGCAGCCAAGATTGGGGGGCGAGGTTCTTC. The chain recombines TRBV4-3 with TRBJ2-1; either TRBD1 or TRBD2 may fit D (6 bases each). Per germline, CDR1 LGHNA and CDR2 YSLEER. Between the trimmed V and J ends, which lost 0 bases and 15 bases, there was a span of 12 bases. This CDR3 has 12 residues.

The chain joins TRBV30 to TRBJ2-1, with 8 nucleotides matching TRBD2. Germline assignment: CDR1 GTSNPN and CDR2 SVGIG (reference sequence). Trimming took 6 bases from V and 3 from J; bases not matched to a gene: 7. CDR3 length equals 14 residues. CDR3: CACQGLDNYNEQFF. The CDR3 region has the DNA TGTGCCTGCCAGGGACTAGACAACTACAATGAGCAGTTCTTC.

The chain has TRBV5-4 and TRBJ1-1, with D unresolved. Germline V gives CDR1 SGHNT, CDR2 YYREEE (reference sequence). V lost 4 bases and J 3 bases, leaving 10 bases between the germline ends. CDR3 length: 13 residues. The CDR3 loop reads CASSPDGYTEAFF. DNA for the CDR3: TGTGCCAGCAGCCCAGACGGGTACACTGAAGCTTTCTTT.

The chain is built from TRBV6-5 and TRBJ1-2, with unresolved D. This CDR3 contains 13 residues. The ends were cut back, 9 bases at V and 4 bases at J, with 15 bases in the middle. Germline assignment: CDR1 MNHEY and CDR2 SVGAGI. The CDR3 spells CASVRGGSYGYTF. The CDR3 DNA follows: TGTGCCAGTGTCCGTGGAGGTTCCTATGGCTACACCTTC.

The chain couples TRBV7-2 to TRBJ2-2; D unclear. V was clipped by 3 bases and J by 4 bases, with 9 bases between them. Germline V gene data show CDR1 as SGHTA and CDR2 as FQGNSA. The CDR3 is 14 amino acids. The CDR3 nucleotides read TGTGCCAGCAGCTTCAGGACCTTCACCGGGGAGCTGTTTTTT. Translation: CASSFRTFTGELFF.

This chain connects TRBV6-6 to TRBJ2-2; 8 nucleotides agree with TRBD1. V dropped 4 bases and J dropped 3; count of bases not matched to a gene: 4. This CDR3 region has 15 residues. The germline V gene encodes CDR1 MNHNY and CDR2 SVGAGI (reference sequence). The CDR3 loop reads CASSSTGADTGELFF. Written as DNA, the CDR3 is TGTGCCAGCAGTTCGACAGGGGCTGACACCGGGGAGCTGTTTTTT.

J is TRBJ2-7 and V is TRBV27; TRBD2 matches at 12 bases. The CDR3 covers 14 residues. CDR1 MNHEY and CDR2 SMNVEV come from the germline V gene (reference sequence). With V trimmed by 5 bases and J by 9 bases, 8 bases remained unmatched. The CDR3 region is CASSTTGLAGRQYF. The CDR3 DNA is TGTGCCAGCAGTACCACCGGACTAGCGGGGCGGCAGTACTTC.

This chain uses TRBV18 with TRBJ2-3, with D unresolved. Trimming removed 1 base from V and 0 bases from J, with 8 bases in between. This CDR3 contains 15 residues. CDR1 and CDR2 (germline): KGHSH, LQKENI. The CDR3 region has the DNA TGTGCCAGCTCACCACGAGAGGACAGCACAGATACGCAGTATTTT. It yields the protein CASSPREDSTDTQYF.

The chain links TRBV4-1 to TRBJ1-3, with D uncertain. Trimming left V 8 bases short and J 0 bases short, with 11 bases between. Per the germline V gene, CDR1 is MGHRA and CDR2 is YSYEKL. This CDR3 has 14 amino acids. The CDR3 loop reads CASGPAASGNTIYF. CDR3 bases: TGCGCCAGCGGCCCCGCTGCCTCTGGAAACACCATATATTTT.

J is TRBJ2-7 and V is TRBV13, with D tentatively TRBD1 or TRBD2 (5 bases each). The CDR3 sequence is 14 residues long. CDR1 and CDR2 (germline): PRHDT, FYEKMQ (reference sequence). The V and J ends lost 0 bases and 2 bases respectively, with 8 bases between them. For the CDR3, the DNA is TGTGCCAGCAGCTTAGGGCAGGGAGCCTACGAGCAGTACTTC. Protein product: CASSLGQGAYEQYF.

The chain recombines TRBV6-6 with TRBJ2-3; TRBD1 matches 9 bases. The length of the CDR3 is 15 residues. In germline, CDR1 is MNHNY, CDR2 SVGAGI (reference sequence). J lost 7 bases, V lost 5 bases, and 10 bases had no gene match. The CDR3 DNA follows: TGTGCCAGCAGTGGTCCCGGGACAGGGACGAATACGCAGTATTTT. It is translated as CASSGPGTGTNTQYF.

The rearrangement uses TRBV14 and TRBJ1-1; no clear D. The CDR3 contains 14 residues. Germline V gene data show CDR1 as SGHDN and CDR2 as FVKESK. Trimming removed 2 bases from V and 8 bases from J, with 15 bases in between. CDR3 in DNA: TGTGCCAGCAGCCAAAACTATCCGCCGGGAGAAGCTTTCTTT. Protein product: CASSQNYPPGEAFF.

The chain combines TRBV6-1 with TRBJ1-2; 8 bases are shared with TRBD1. Germline V gene data show CDR1 as MNHNS and CDR2 as SASEGT. V shed 3 bases and J 3 bases; nucleotides not matched to a gene: 15. The CDR3 sequence is 18 residues long. CDR3 amino acids: CASSDLPRLQGAHYGYTF. In DNA form, the CDR3 reads TGTGCCAGCAGTGACTTGCCCCGGCTTCAGGGGGCTCACTATGGCTACACCTTC.

The chain couples TRBV19 to TRBJ2-1; 10 bases align to TRBD2. This CDR3 contains 16 residues. The junction had 11 bases not matched to a gene; V was cut back by 4 bases and J by 8 bases. Germline V gene lookup returns CDR1 LNHDA and CDR2 SQIVND (reference sequence). The CDR3 is CASSRSRASGRYEQFF. CDR3 in DNA: TGTGCCAGTAGTAGGTCCCGGGCTAGCGGGAGATATGAGCAGTTCTTC.

This clone was found once. The rearrangement joins TRBV11-2 to TRBJ1-2, with 9 bases that match TRBD1. CDR3 size: 13 residues. V lost 5 bases to trimming and J lost 7 bases; unmatched junction nucleotides: 5. Germline assignment: CDR1 SGHAT and CDR2 FQNNGV. CDR3 region: CASSIGTGFGYTF. Here the CDR3 DNA reads TGTGCCAGCAGCATCGGGACAGGGTTTGGCTACACCTTC. Together with reference TRBV11-2 and TRBJ1-2, the CDR3 gives the full variable domain: EAGVAQSPRYKIIEKRQSVAFWCNPISGHATLYWYQQILGQGPKLLIQFQNNGVVDDSQLPKDRFSAERLKGVDSTLKIQPAKLEDSAVYLCASSIGTGFGYTFGSGTRLTVV.

The V and J genes are TRBV7-8 and TRBJ1-1, with TRBD1 matching 8 bases. V shed 5 bases, J shed 3 bases, and the junction held 5 bases outside the gene matches. The CDR3 length is 14 residues. Germline V lookup: CDR1 SGHVS, CDR2 FQNEAQ. CDR3 region: CASSLRGQDTEAFF. CDR3 DNA: TGTGCCAGCAGCCTCAGGGGGCAGGACACTGAAGCTTTCTTT.

CDR3 sequence reads: CASKGSGNTIYF. In DNA, the CDR3 is TGTGCCAGTAAGGGTTCTGGAAACACCATATATTTT. The rearrangement joins TRBV19 to TRBJ1-3; D is unclear. CDR1 LNHDA and CDR2 SQIVND come from the germline V gene (reference sequence). With 7 bases removed from V and 1 base from J, the gap between germline ends came to 5 bases. The CDR3 is made up of 12 amino acids.

The rearrangement joins TRBV7-3 to TRBJ2-3; D uncertain. The CDR3 has 12 amino acids. Germline V gene sequence: CDR1 SGHTA, CDR2 FQGTGA. V shed 2 bases and J shed 6 bases, with 6 bases lying between them. CDR3 DNA: TGTGCCAGCAGCTTACTGGGTGATACGCAGTATTTT. Residues: CASSLLGDTQYF.

V usage is TRBV18 and J usage is TRBJ1-1, with D unclear. Germline V gene sequence: CDR1 KGHSH, CDR2 LQKENI. The CDR3 extends over 15 amino acids. Trimming took off 5 bases at V and 7 bases at J, with 20 bases between the two ends. The CDR3 DNA follows: TGTGCCAGCTCATCCGCGGACGGCGCTTACCTTGAAGCTTTCTTT. Translation: CASSSADGAYLEAFF.

The chain recombines TRBV29-1 with TRBJ2-7, with no clear D. The CDR3 length is 13 residues. Between the trimmed V and J ends, which lost 5 bases and 2 bases, there was a span of 13 bases. The V gene's germline CDR1 is SQVTM and CDR2 ANQGSEA. The CDR3: CSVKTGPPYEQYF. The CDR3 region has the DNA TGCAGCGTTAAGACCGGTCCCCCCTACGAGCAGTACTTC.

The V call is TRBV19, the J call TRBJ1-2; 9 bases align to TRBD1. The CDR3 sequence is 15 residues long. Losses at the gene ends were 6 bases for V and 5 bases for J; bases not matched to a gene: 10. CDR1 is LNHDA, CDR2 SQIVND, per germline (reference sequence). Here the CDR3 DNA reads TGTGCCAGTAGCCCCCGGGACAGGGAAGTATATGGCTACACCTTC. Protein: CASSPRDREVYGYTF. Full variable domain (missing parts from reference TRBV19 and TRBJ1-2): DGGITQSPKYLFRKEGQNVTLSCEQNLNHDAMYWYRQDPGQGLRLIYYSQIVNDFQKGDIAEGYSVSREKKESFPLTVTSAQKNPTAFYLCASSPRDREVYGYTFGSGTRLTVV.

The rearrangement links TRBV19 to TRBJ1-5; D gene uncertain. This CDR3 contains 15 residues. Per germline, CDR1 LNHDA and CDR2 SQIVND (reference sequence). V lost 2 bases, J lost 0 bases, and 8 bases lay in between. The CDR3: CASSISQYSNQPQHF. In DNA form, the CDR3 reads TGTGCCAGTAGTATAAGCCAGTATAGCAATCAGCCCCAGCATTTT.

The CDR3 sequence: CASSQGQGGQPQHF. The CDR3 coding sequence is TGCGCCAGCAGCCAAGGGCAGGGGGGCCAGCCCCAGCATTTT. The chain recombines TRBV4-3 with TRBJ1-5; 7 bases fit TRBD1. J lost 7 bases, V lost 1 base, and 4 bases had no gene match. The CDR3 sequence is 14 residues long. Germline CDR1 is LGHNA and CDR2 is YSLEER.